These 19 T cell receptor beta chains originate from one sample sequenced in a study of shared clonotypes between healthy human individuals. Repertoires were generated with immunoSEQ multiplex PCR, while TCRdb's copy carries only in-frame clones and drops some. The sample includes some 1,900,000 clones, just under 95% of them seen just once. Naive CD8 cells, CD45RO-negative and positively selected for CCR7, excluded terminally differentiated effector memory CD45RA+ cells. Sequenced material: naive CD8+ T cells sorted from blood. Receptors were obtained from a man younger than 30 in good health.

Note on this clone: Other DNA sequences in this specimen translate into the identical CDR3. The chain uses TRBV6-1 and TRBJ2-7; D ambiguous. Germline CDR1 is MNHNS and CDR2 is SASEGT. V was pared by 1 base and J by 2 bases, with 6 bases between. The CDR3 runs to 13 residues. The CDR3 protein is CASSEGSTYEQYF. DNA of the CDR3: TGTGCCAGCAGTGAAGGGAGTACCTACGAGCAGTACTTC.

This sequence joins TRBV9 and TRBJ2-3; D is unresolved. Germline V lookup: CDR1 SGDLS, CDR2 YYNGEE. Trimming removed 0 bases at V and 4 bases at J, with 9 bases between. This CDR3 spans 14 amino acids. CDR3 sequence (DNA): TGTGCCAGCAGCGTAGGGGCAGGACCAGATACGCAGTATTTT. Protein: CASSVGAGPDTQYF.

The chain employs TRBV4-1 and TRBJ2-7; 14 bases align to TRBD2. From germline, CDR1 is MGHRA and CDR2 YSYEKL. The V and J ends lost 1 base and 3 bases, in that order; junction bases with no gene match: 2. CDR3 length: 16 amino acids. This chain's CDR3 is CASSQAGTSGSYEQYF. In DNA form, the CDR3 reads TGCGCCAGCAGCCAAGCCGGGACTAGCGGGAGCTACGAGCAGTACTTC.

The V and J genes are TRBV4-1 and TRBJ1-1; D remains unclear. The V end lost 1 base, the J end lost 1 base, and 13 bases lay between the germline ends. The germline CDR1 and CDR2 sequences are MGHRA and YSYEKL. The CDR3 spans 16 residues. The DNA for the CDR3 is TGCGCCAGCAGCCAAGCCACCGGGCCCAAGAACACTGAAGCTTTCTTT. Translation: CASSQATGPKNTEAFF.

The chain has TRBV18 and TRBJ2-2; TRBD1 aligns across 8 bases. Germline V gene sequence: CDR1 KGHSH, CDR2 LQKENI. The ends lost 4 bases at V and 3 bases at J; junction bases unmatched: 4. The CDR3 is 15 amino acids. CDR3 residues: CASSLLTGDTGELFF. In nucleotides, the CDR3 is TGTGCCAGCTCACTACTGACAGGGGACACCGGGGAGCTGTTTTTT.

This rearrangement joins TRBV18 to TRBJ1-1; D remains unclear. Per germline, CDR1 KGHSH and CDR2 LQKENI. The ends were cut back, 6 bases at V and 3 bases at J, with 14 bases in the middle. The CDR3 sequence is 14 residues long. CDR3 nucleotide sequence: TGTGCCAGCTCCGAGGAGTTTGGGGACACTGAAGCTTTCTTT. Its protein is CASSEEFGDTEAFF.

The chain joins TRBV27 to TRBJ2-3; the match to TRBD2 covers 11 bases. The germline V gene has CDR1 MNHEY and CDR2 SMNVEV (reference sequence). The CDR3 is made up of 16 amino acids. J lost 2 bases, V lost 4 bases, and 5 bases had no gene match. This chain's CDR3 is CASSSTSGVNTDTQYF. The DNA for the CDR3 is TGTGCCAGCAGTTCGACTAGCGGGGTCAACACAGATACGCAGTATTTT.

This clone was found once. CDR3 coding DNA: TGTGCCAGCAGTGAAGCAAGTGCAGGGCCCTACGAGCAGTACTTC. Its protein is CASSEASAGPYEQYF. This chain uses TRBV6-1 with TRBJ2-7; possible D gene TRBD1, 5 bases. The CDR3 loop spans 15 amino acids. The V end lost 0 bases, the J end lost 2 bases, and 11 bases lay between the germline ends. CDR1 and CDR2 (germline): MNHNS, SASEGT.

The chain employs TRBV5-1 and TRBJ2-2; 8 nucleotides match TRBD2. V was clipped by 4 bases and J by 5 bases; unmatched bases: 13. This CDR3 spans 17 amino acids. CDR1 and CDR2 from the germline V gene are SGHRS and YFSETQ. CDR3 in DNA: TGCGCCAGCAGCGGTGACTCAGCGGGAGTGGGGACCGGGGAGCTGTTTTTT. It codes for CASSGDSAGVGTGELFF. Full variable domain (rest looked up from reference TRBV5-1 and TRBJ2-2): KAGVTQTPRYLIKTRGQQVTLSCSPISGHRSVSWYQQTPGQGLQFLFEYFSETQRNKGNFPGRFSGRQFSNSRSEMNVSTLELGDSALYLCASSGDSAGVGTGELFFGEGSRLTVL.

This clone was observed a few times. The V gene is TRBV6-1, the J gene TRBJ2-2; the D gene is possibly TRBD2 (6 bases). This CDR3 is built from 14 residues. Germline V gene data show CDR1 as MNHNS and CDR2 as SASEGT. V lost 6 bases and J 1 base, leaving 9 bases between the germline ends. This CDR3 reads CASSPGGNTGELFF. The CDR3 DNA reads TGTGCCAGCAGCCCCGGGGGGAACACCGGGGAGCTGTTTTTT.

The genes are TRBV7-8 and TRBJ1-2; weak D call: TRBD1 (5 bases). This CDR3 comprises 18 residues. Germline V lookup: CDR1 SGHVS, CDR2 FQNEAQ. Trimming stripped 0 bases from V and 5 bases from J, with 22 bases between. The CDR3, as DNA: TGTGCCAGCAGCTTAGCCCTAAGGGGCAGCCTGTCACCGTATGGCTACACCTTC. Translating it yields CASSLALRGSLSPYGYTF.

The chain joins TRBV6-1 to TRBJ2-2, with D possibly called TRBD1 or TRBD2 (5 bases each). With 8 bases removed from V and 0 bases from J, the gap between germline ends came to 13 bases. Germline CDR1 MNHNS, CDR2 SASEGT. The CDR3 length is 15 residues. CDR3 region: CASGGRSTNTGELFF. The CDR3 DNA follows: TGTGCCAGCGGGGGACGATCCACGAACACCGGGGAGCTGTTTTTT.

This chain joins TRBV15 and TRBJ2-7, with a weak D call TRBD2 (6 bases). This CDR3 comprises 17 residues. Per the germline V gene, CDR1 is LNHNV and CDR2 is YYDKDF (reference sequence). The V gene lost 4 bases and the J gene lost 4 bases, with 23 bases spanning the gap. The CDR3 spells CATSTEGHPPGDYEQYF. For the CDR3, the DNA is TGTGCCACCAGCACCGAGGGGCATCCCCCGGGGGATTACGAGCAGTACTTC. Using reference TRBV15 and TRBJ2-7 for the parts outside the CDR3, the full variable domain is DAMVIQNPRYQVTQFGKPVTLSCSQTLNHNVMYWYQQKSSQAPKLLFHYYDKDFNNEADTPDNFQSRRPNTSFCFLDIRSPGLGDTAMYLCATSTEGHPPGDYEQYFGPGTRLTVT.

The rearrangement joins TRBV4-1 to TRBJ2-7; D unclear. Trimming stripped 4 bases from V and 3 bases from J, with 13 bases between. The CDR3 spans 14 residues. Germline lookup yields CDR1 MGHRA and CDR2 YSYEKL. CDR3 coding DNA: TGCGCCAGCAGCCTAACGCTAGGTAGCTACGAGCAGTACTTC. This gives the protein CASSLTLGSYEQYF.

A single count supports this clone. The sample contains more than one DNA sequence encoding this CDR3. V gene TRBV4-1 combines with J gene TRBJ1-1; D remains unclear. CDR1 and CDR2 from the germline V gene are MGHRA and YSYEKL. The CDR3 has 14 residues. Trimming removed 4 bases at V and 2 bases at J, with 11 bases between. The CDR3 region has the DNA TGCGCCAGCAGCCTTTTAGAAGGAAACACTGAAGCTTTCTTT. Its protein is CASSLLEGNTEAFF.

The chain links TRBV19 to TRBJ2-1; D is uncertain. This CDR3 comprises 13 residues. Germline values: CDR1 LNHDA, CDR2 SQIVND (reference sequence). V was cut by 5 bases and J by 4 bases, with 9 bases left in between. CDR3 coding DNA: TGTGCCAGTAGTGTCGATTTATACAATGAGCAGTTCTTC. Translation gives CASSVDLYNEQFF.

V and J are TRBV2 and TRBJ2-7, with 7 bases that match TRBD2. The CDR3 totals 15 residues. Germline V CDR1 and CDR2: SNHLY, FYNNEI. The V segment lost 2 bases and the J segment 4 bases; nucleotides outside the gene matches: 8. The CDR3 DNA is TGTGCCAGCAGTGAATGGGGGGAGGGAGATTACGAGCAGTACTTC. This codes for CASSEWGEGDYEQYF.

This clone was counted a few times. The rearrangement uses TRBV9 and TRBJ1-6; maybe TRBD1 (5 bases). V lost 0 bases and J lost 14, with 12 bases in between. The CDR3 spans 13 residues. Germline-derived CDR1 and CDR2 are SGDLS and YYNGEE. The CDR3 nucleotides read TGTGCCAGCAGCGTAGGCGGGGAGGGGACCCTCCACTTT. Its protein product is CASSVGGEGTLHF. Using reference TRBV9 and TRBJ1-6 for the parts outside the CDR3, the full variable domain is DSGVTQTPKHLITATGQRVTLRCSPRSGDLSVYWYQQSLDQGLQFLIQYYNGEERAKGNILERFSAQQFPDLHSELNLSSLELGDSALYFCASSVGGEGTLHFGNGTRLTVT.

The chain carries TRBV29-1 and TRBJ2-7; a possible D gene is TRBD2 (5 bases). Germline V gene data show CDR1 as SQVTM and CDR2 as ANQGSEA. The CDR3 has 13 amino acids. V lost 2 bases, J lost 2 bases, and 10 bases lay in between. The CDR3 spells CSVESGSPYEQYF. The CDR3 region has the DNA TGCAGCGTTGAATCGGGGTCGCCCTACGAGCAGTACTTC.